The text below deals with one T cell receptor beta chain. Time point defined: 2014-2015 season, 7 days after vaccination. This CDR3 is 14 amino acids long. CDR1 and CDR2 (germline): SNHLY, FYNNEI. The junction had 3 bases not matched to a gene; V was cut back by 6 bases and J by 6 bases. Method: immunoSEQ multiplex PCR; TCRdb's copy keeps in-frame clones and lacks some. The sample contains 9,500 to 13,000 clones, about 80% of which appear only once. The data stem from a study of follicular helper T cells after annual influenza vaccination. This TCR was sampled from an adult who received the influenza vaccine. The chain recombines TRBV2 with TRBJ1-5; 12 bases fit TRBD1. The input for sequencing was CXCR5- memory CD4+ T cells sorted from blood, taken 7 days after influenza vaccination. CDR3 nucleotides: TGTGCCAGCAGGGGACAGGGGGCACTTCAGCCCCAGCATTTT. Translation gives CASRGQGALQPQHF. The complete variable domain, with remaining parts taken from reference TRBV2 and TRBJ1-5, reads EPEVTQTPSHQVTQMGQEVILRCVPISNHLYFYWYRQILGQKVEFLVSFYNNEISEKSEIFDDQFSVERPDGSNFTLKIRSTKLEDSAMYFCASRGQGALQPQHFGDGTRLSIL.